At least ten counts were recorded for the clone carrying this TCR beta chain. Antigen: not known. This specimen comes from a study of T-cell reconstitution after alpha-beta-depleted transplantation in children. Points from the study as a whole: Expanded graft clones, several hundred of them, were reportedly the source of alpha-beta T cells about two months after transplant. Hyperexpanded clones declined; after one year, newly produced T cells mostly supplied diversity. Some patients' high day-60 TCRbeta diversity was traced to surviving recipient T cells and thymic progenitors.

This CDR3 has 16 amino acids. With 0 bases removed from V and 5 bases from J, the gap between germline ends came to 20 bases. Germline CDR1 reads DFQATT; CDR2 reads SNEGSKA (reference sequence). Unique molecular identifiers were built into the TCRbeta library. TCRdb called the PCR reads again in MiXCR, with one record for every CDR3 protein. The repertoire includes approximately 300,000 distinct CDR3 sequences, roughly 9.1% of them detected once, and less than 9% sits in the top ten. The V gene is TRBV20-1, the J gene TRBJ2-7; D is ambiguous. The clonotype comes from a boy in the first two years of life with acute myeloid leukemia, due to receive a stem cell transplant. Sequencing was performed on PBMCs, taken before TCRalphabeta/CD19-depleted stem cell transplant. For the CDR3, the DNA is TGCAGTGCTAGAGATCTCAGTACACTGCGACGGGACGAGCAGTACTTC. Translation: CSARDLSTLRRDEQYF.